This T cell receptor beta chain emerged from a study of T-cell reconstitution after alpha-beta-depleted transplantation in children listed by TCRdb under 2016. In the study overall: T-cell immune reconstitution after TCRalphabeta/CD19-depleted allogeneic hematopoietic cell transplantation in children was quantitatively tracked in the study by means of TCR repertoire profiling.

This clonotype was detected ten times or more. Its specific antigen is unknown. No base-level quality is on record; no much larger clone is a single base apart. Library preparation used PCR. These reads were obtained on an Illumina HiSeq 2500. TCR libraries were prepared with molecular barcoding, using unique molecular identifiers to normalize TCRbeta repertoire quantification. TCRdb reworked the public reads: Q25 trimming with fastp, MiXCR clone assembly, productive beta chains retained. Entries that share a CDR3 protein sequence are merged under the most common genes and DNA. This sample has around 200,000 distinct CDR3 sequences in its table, and roughly 7.5% of those were observed once. Jointly, the top ten make up 3% of the sample. Here the sequenced sample was PBMCs from the stem cell graft donor, taken from the stem cell graft. The receptor was isolated from a human donor who donated a stem cell graft to a child with Wiskott-Aldrich syndrome.

The nucleotide sequence is TGTGCCAGCAGTTTCTATGGGGGAGTCTCCTACAATGAGCAGTTCTTC. Its coded protein is CASSFYGGVSYNEQFF. The receptor chain draws on TRBV27 and TRBJ2-1; the D gene may be TRBD1 or TRBD2, since each aligns over 5 bases. V and J lose 3 bases and 0 bases, and a span of 12 bases separates them. CDR1 MNHEY and CDR2 SMNVEV were looked up in the germline V gene (reference sequence). CDR3 length: 16 amino acids, cysteine to phenylalanine. Of the read, only the CDR3 DNA is kept; its 48 bases are in frame from base 1.